The 22 T cell receptor beta chains given below trace back to one sample, sequenced in a study of blood T cell repertoires in COVID-19. Some clones are missing from TCRdb's copy, which holds only in-frame ones; the method was immunoSEQ multiplex PCR. Among around 200,000 clones, 70% to 90% were seen once, and the ten largest hold around 3.3%. Sequenced input: peripheral blood. Receptors were obtained from a man aged 60 to 69 with acute or convalescent COVID-19.

This clone was observed once. The chain is built from TRBV11-2 and TRBJ2-7, with 12 bases lining up with TRBD1. The V gene's germline CDR1 is SGHAT and CDR2 FQNNGV. CDR3 size: 14 residues. The J segment lost 6 bases and the V segment lost 6 bases, leaving 6 bases of the junction unmatched. CDR3 nucleotides: TGTGCCAGCAGACTGGGACAGGGGGCTAGCGAGCAGTACTTC. This sequence encodes CASRLGQGASEQYF.

This clone was seen only once. CDR3 nucleotides: TGTGCCAGCAGCCGGAGGGCGGGAGCGGGGGCAGATACGCAGTATTTT. It codes for CASSRRAGAGADTQYF. The chain is built from TRBV4-2 and TRBJ2-3, with TRBD2 matching 8 bases. Germline V gene sequence: CDR1 LGHNA, CDR2 YNFKEQ. The CDR3 loop spans 16 amino acids. The V and J ends lost 4 bases and 4 bases, in that order; junction bases with no gene match: 10.

V usage is TRBV6-5 and J usage is TRBJ1-5; D unclear. The CDR3 is 13 amino acids. The germline V gene has CDR1 MNHEY and CDR2 SVGAGI. The V end lost 6 bases, the J end lost 10 bases, and 16 bases lay between the germline ends. As DNA, the CDR3 is TGTGCCAGCAGGGCGGGCCGCTCGTCCCCCCAGCATTTT. This codes for CASRAGRSSPQHF.

This chain connects TRBV19 to TRBJ1-5, with TRBD1 matching 8 bases. V trimming: 9 bases; J trimming: 6 bases; junction bases outside the gene matches: 16. The germline V gene encodes CDR1 LNHDA and CDR2 SQIVND (reference sequence). The CDR3 runs to 16 residues. DNA of the CDR3: TGTGCCAGCACAGGACAGGGAGGAACAATTGGTCAGCCCCAGCATTTT. Translation: CASTGQGGTIGQPQHF.

This clone is a singleton in its sample. J is TRBJ1-4 and V is TRBV5-1; D remains ambiguous. V was cut by 0 bases and J by 3 bases, with 3 bases left in between. Germline assignment: CDR1 SGHRS and CDR2 YFSETQ. This CDR3 spans 13 amino acids. DNA of the CDR3: TGCGCCAGCAGCTTGGCATCTAATGAAAAACTGTTTTTT. Its translation: CASSLASNEKLFF.

The V call is TRBV20-1, the J call TRBJ2-1; D may be TRBD1 (5 bases). Germline CDR1 reads DFQATT; CDR2 reads SNEGSKA (reference sequence). The CDR3 consists of 11 residues. CDR3 amino acids: CRIGAGHEQFF. The CDR3 DNA is TGCAGGATAGGGGCAGGGCATGAGCAGTTCTTC.

The rearrangement joins TRBV7-3 to TRBJ2-5; the D gene is possibly TRBD2 (5 bases). Trimming cost V 1 base and J 0 bases, with 9 bases left between them. CDR3 length: 15 amino acids. Germline CDR1 reads SGHTA; CDR2 reads FQGTGA. The CDR3 loop reads CASSLRGDYQETQYF. CDR3 DNA: TGTGCCAGCAGCTTAAGGGGAGACTACCAAGAGACCCAGTACTTC.

The chain has TRBV5-4 and TRBJ2-6, with D perhaps matching TRBD2 (5 bases). Trimming took 0 bases from V and 3 from J, leaving 13 bases between them. Germline assignment: CDR1 SGHNT and CDR2 YYREEE (reference sequence). The CDR3 consists of 17 residues. This CDR3 is CASSLVIRGGGANVLTF. The CDR3 coding sequence is TGTGCCAGCAGCTTGGTGATTCGGGGTGGTGGGGCCAACGTCCTGACTTTC.

V and J are TRBV10-3 and TRBJ1-6; maybe TRBD1 (5 bases). Germline V CDR1 and CDR2: ENHRY, SYGVKD. The CDR3 totals 14 residues. V was shortened by 7 bases and J by 7 bases, with 14 bases between the two germline ends. The CDR3 spells CAITPGPSNSPLHF. CDR3 sequence (DNA): TGTGCCATCACTCCAGGGCCTTCAAATTCACCCCTCCACTTT.

The gene calls are TRBV5-4 and TRBJ1-6; D not resolved. Per the germline V gene, CDR1 is SGHNT and CDR2 is YYREEE (reference sequence). The V end lost 1 base, the J end lost 4 bases, and 6 bases lay between the germline ends. The CDR3 length is 14 residues. The chain's CDR3 is CASSLNSYNSPLHF. CDR3 DNA sequence: TGTGCCAGCAGCTTGAACTCATATAATTCACCCCTCCACTTT.

This clone was observed once. The V call is TRBV5-4, the J call TRBJ1-2, with 9 bases identical to TRBD1. Germline CDR1 and CDR2: SGHNT and YYREEE (reference sequence). J gave up 0 bases and V 0 bases, and 3 bases lay outside the gene matches. The CDR3 runs to 16 residues. CDR3 DNA sequence: TGTGCCAGCAGCTTGGGGGGGACAGGGACTAACTATGGCTACACCTTC. As protein: CASSLGGTGTNYGYTF.

This CDR3 reads CASRGQGNQPQHF. DNA for the CDR3: TGTGCCAGCAGGGGACAGGGGAATCAGCCCCAGCATTTT. J is TRBJ1-5 and V is TRBV2; 10 nucleotides line up with TRBD1. CDR1 SNHLY and CDR2 FYNNEI come from the germline V gene. The CDR3 length is 13 residues. V dropped 6 bases and J dropped 4; count of bases not matched to a gene: 0.

V usage is TRBV19 and J usage is TRBJ2-1, with TRBD1 matching 8 bases. The V gene end was trimmed by 5 bases and the J gene end by 6 bases; junction bases not matched to a gene: 18. This CDR3 spans 18 amino acids. Germline CDR1 reads LNHDA; CDR2 reads SQIVND (reference sequence). CDR3 protein: CASSGSHAGGARANEQFF. Written as DNA, the CDR3 is TGTGCCAGTAGTGGGTCGCACGCAGGGGGCGCTAGGGCCAATGAGCAGTTCTTC.

This clone was found a few times. The chain uses TRBV2 and TRBJ1-1, with 8 bases matching TRBD1. The CDR3 is 14 amino acids. After removal of 6 bases from V and 2 bases from J, the junction contained 5 bases not matched to a gene. The germline V gene encodes CDR1 SNHLY and CDR2 FYNNEI. The CDR3 loop is CASSGQGVNTEAFF. CDR3 coding DNA: TGTGCCAGCAGCGGACAGGGCGTAAACACTGAAGCTTTCTTT.

The V gene is TRBV28, the J gene TRBJ2-7, with 9 bases fitting TRBD1. The length of the CDR3 is 13 residues. V gave up 4 bases and J gave up 3 bases; unmatched junction bases: 1. Germline CDR1 MDHEN, CDR2 SYDVKM. CDR3 DNA sequence: TGTGCCAGCAGTTCGACAGGGGGCTACGAGCAGTACTTC. Translation gives CASSSTGGYEQYF.

The chain recombines TRBV10-3 with TRBJ2-1, with a weak D call TRBD2 (5 bases). This CDR3 comprises 13 residues. Germline lookup yields CDR1 ENHRY and CDR2 SYGVKD. V lost 3 bases and J 6 bases, leaving 9 bases between the germline ends. The CDR3 is CAISDPGFNEQFF. Written as DNA, the CDR3 is TGTGCCATCAGTGACCCGGGATTCAATGAGCAGTTCTTC.

V is TRBV28 and J is TRBJ1-2; D is possibly TRBD1 (5 bases). V shed 6 bases and J shed 5 bases, with 7 bases lying between them. Germline V gene lookup returns CDR1 MDHEN and CDR2 SYDVKM. The length of the CDR3 is 11 residues. CDR3 loop: CASRQAYGYTF. The CDR3 bases are TGTGCCAGCAGACAGGCGTATGGCTACACCTTC.

In DNA form, the CDR3 reads TGCGCCAGCAGCCTTAGCGGGGAATCCACCGGGGAGCTGTTTTTT. It codes for CASSLSGESTGELFF. The chain is built from TRBV5-1 and TRBJ2-2; 8 nucleotides agree with TRBD2. The CDR3 has 15 amino acids. The V segment lost 4 bases and the J segment 4 bases; nucleotides outside the gene matches: 6. CDR1 and CDR2 from the germline V gene are SGHRS and YFSETQ.

This sequence joins TRBV3-1 (or the pseudogene TRBV3-2) and TRBJ2-7; perhaps TRBD1 as D (6 bases). V gave up 2 bases and J gave up 1 base, with 12 bases separating them. CDR3 length: 15 residues. The V gene's germline CDR1 is LGHDT and CDR2 YNNKEL (reference sequence). DNA for the CDR3: TGTGCCAGCAGCCAACGGTACAGGGCTTCCTACGAGCAGTACTTC. Amino acids: CASSQRYRASYEQYF.

This chain links TRBV15 with TRBJ2-1, with 16 bases that match TRBD2. J was trimmed by 12 bases and V by 4 bases; bases with no gene match: 15. Germline CDR1 is LNHNV and CDR2 is YYDKDF (reference sequence). CDR3 length: 18 amino acids. CDR3 residues: CATSKTGTSGGGHIGQFF. The CDR3 coding sequence is TGTGCCACCAGCAAAACCGGGACTAGCGGGGGGGGCCACATTGGGCAGTTCTTC.

Concerning this clone: The sample contains more than one DNA sequence encoding this CDR3. The CDR3 is CASSPTSSTDTQYF. In DNA form, the CDR3 reads TGTGCCAGTAGCCCGACTAGTAGCACAGATACGCAGTATTTT. The chain links TRBV19 to TRBJ2-3; tentatively, D is TRBD2 (6 bases). Looked up from germline, CDR1 is LNHDA and CDR2 is SQIVND (reference sequence). Trimming took 6 bases from V and 0 from J, leaving 10 bases between them. The CDR3 loop spans 14 amino acids.

As regards this clone: This specimen includes other DNA sequences encoding the same CDR3. The chain has TRBV5-1 and TRBJ2-7; 7 bases map to TRBD1. Germline V lookup: CDR1 SGHRS, CDR2 YFSETQ. The CDR3 runs 12 residues. V lost 2 bases, J lost 6 bases, and 2 bases stayed unmatched. CDR3 nucleotides: TGCGCCAGCAGCTTTTCAGGGGGCGAGCAGTACTTC. Translation gives CASSFSGGEQYF.